This TCR beta chain was recorded in a study of T cells in localized non-small cell lung cancer. Points from the study as a whole: Because researchers sequenced only one region of the tumor, heterogeneity is still possible.

On this clone: The antigen is undetermined.

The assay was immunoSEQ multiplex PCR, and TCRdb's table has in-frame clones only and misses some. The data hold about 1,600 clones, with over 20% observed a single time. This CDR3 comprises 14 residues. The V gene's germline CDR1 is GTSNPN and CDR2 SVGIG (reference sequence). The germline V and J ends were trimmed by 2 bases and 10 bases, with 17 bases remaining between them. J is TRBJ1-4 and V is TRBV30; no clear D gene. The TCR sequence derives from a female donor over 55 with stage I squamous cell lung carcinoma. This material consisted of normal lung tissue next to the tumor, taken before any cancer treatment. The CDR3 reads CAWSNGRGVGKLFF. The CDR3, as DNA: TGTGCCTGGAGTAACGGTCGCGGGGTTGGAAAACTGTTTTTT.